The sequence of this T cell receptor beta chain was determined in a study of cytomegalovirus exposure and HLA in healthy donors. General study results and limits: In a later analysis, HLA-associated TCR beta chains were more clonally expanded than equally common others. DRB1 had the most TCR associations and HLA-C the fewest, a later analysis found, with rates varying by HLA locus. Being productive about 87% or about 30% of the time was typical of most TCR beta V segments in an earlier analysis. It is likely that the observed cluster of highly shared sequence variants was a sequencing artifact.

The PCR made use of 60 Vbeta and 13 Jbeta primers. Sequenced by immunoSEQ multiplex PCR; TCRdb stores in-frame clones only, minus some. The table has about 160,000 clones, 65% to 80% seen once. There are a few counts of this clone. Its antigen is unknown. Sequencing was done on a sample of PBMCs. This TCR derives from a man aged 18 to 30 in good health and CMV-seropositive.

Here the CDR3 reads CASSLAGGPRPGELFF. CDR3 nucleotide sequence: TGTGCCAGCAGTTTAGCTGGGGGCCCAAGGCCCGGGGAGCTGTTTTTT. The chain couples TRBV28 to TRBJ2-2; possible D gene TRBD1, 6 bases. The CDR3 totals 16 residues. Trimming removed 2 bases at V and 6 bases at J, with 16 bases between. Looked up from germline, CDR1 is MDHEN and CDR2 is SYDVKM.